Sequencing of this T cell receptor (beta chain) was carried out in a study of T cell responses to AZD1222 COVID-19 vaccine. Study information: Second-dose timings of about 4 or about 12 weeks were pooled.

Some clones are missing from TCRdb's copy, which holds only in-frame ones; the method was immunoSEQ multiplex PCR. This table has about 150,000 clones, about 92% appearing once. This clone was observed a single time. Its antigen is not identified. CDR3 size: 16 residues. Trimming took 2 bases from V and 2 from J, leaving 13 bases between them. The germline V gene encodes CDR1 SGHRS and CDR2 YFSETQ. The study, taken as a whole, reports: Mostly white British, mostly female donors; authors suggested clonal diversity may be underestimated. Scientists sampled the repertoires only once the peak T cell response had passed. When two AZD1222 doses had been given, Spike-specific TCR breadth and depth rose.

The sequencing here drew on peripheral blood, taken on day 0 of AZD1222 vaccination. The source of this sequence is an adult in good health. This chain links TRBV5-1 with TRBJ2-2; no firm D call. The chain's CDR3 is CASSLGNSFNTGELFF. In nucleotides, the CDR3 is TGCGCCAGCAGCTTAGGGAACTCCTTTAACACCGGGGAGCTGTTTTTT.